This TCR beta chain was profiled in a study of blood T cell repertoires in COVID-19. Study-level background: T cells, B-cell-depleted T cells, or PBMCs supplied cDNA or gDNA.

The recovered donors of Cohort 3 showed two negative PCRs, clearance, or symptom resolution. Trimming cost V 6 bases and J 4 bases, with 18 bases left between them. Germline values: CDR1 SGHAT, CDR2 FQDESV (reference sequence). The CDR3 extends over 15 amino acids. Authors' data handling: Reference gene primer amplification gave estimated nucleated cell counts. The method was immunoSEQ multiplex PCR; TCRdb's version includes in-frame clones alone and lacks a portion of them. The V and J calls and the clone size are those of that table, but D and trimming were determined from the DNA. The table lists 250,000 to 350,000 clones, about 87% of them singletons.

The gene calls are TRBV11-1 and TRBJ1-1; D gene ambiguous. Sequenced: PBMCs or T cells enriched from blood (not recorded which). The source is a woman aged 50 to 60 who had recovered from COVID-19. The chain's CDR3 is CASRSGGREFTEAFF. DNA for the CDR3: TGTGCCAGCAGGAGTGGTGGCCGGGAATTCACTGAAGCTTTCTTT.